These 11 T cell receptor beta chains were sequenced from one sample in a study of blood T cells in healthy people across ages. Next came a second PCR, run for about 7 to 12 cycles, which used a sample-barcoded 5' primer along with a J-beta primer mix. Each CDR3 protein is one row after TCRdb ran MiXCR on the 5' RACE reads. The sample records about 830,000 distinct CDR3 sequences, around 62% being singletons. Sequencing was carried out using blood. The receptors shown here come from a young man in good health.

CDR3 residues: CASSLYLSSGGDANGYTF. In DNA, the CDR3 is TGTGCCAGCAGCTTATATTTATCGAGTGGAGGGGATGCTAATGGCTACACCTTC. The rearrangement joins TRBV7-2 to TRBJ1-2; possibly TRBD1 for D (5 bases). V lost 2 bases and J 6 bases, leaving 25 bases between the germline ends. The germline gives CDR1 SGHTA, CDR2 FQGNSA. This CDR3 spans 18 amino acids.

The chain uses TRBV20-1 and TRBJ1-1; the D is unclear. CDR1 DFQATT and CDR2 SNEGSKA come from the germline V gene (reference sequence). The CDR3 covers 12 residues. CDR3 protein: CSGTSANTEAFF. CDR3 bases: TGCAGCGGAACCTCGGCGAACACTGAAGCTTTCTTT.

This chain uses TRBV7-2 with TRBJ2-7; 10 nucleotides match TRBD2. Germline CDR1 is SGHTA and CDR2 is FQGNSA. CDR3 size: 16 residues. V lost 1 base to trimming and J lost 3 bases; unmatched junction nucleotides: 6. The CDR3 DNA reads TGTGCCAGCAGCTTAGTTGTTAGCGGGGGGAACTACGAGCAGTACTTC. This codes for CASSLVVSGGNYEQYF.

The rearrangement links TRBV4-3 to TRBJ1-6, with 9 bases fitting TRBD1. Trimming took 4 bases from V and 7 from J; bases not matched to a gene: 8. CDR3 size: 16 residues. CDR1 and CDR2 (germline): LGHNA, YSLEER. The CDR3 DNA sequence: TGCGCCAGCAGCCTAAACCCCGACAGGGGGAATTCACCCCTCCACTTT. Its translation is CASSLNPDRGNSPLHF.

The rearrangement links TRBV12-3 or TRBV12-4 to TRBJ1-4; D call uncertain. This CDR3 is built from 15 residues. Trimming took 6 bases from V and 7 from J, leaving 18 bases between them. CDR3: CASSPPDGDFEKLFF. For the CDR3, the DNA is TGTGCCAGCAGCCCCCCAGATGGCGACTTTGAAAAACTGTTTTTT.

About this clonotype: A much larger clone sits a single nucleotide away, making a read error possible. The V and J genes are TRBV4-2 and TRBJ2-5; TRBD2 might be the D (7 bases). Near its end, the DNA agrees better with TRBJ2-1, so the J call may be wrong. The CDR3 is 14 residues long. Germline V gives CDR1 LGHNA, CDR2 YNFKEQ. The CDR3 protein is CASSQAGGKETQFF. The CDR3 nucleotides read TGTGCCAGCAGCCAAGCGGGGGGCAAGGAGACCCAGTTCTTC.

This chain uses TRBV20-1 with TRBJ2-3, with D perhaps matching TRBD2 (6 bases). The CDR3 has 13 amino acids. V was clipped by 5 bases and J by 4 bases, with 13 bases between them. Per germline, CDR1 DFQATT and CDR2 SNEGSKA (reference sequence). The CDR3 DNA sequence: TGCAGTGCTTGTAGACTAGGCTCAGATACGCAGTATTTT. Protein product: CSACRLGSDTQYF.

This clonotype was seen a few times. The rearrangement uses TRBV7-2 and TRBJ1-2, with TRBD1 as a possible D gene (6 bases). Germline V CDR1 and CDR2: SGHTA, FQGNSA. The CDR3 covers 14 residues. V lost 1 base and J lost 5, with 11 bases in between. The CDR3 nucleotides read TGTGCCAGCAGCTTAGACCCAGGGGAATATGGCTACACCTTC. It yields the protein CASSLDPGEYGYTF.

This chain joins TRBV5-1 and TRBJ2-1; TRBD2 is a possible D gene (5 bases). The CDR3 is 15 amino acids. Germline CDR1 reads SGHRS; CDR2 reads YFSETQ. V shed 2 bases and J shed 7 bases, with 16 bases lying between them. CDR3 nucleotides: TGCGCCAGCAGCTTTGGGAGCCTCCCGGGGAATGAGCAGTTCTTC. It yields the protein CASSFGSLPGNEQFF.

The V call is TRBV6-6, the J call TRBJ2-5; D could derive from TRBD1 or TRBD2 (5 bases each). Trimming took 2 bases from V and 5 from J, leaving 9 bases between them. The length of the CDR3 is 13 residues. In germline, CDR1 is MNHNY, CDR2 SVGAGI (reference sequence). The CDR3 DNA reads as TGTGCCAGCAGTTACGCCTGGGGGGAGACCCAGTACTTC. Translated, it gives CASSYAWGETQYF.

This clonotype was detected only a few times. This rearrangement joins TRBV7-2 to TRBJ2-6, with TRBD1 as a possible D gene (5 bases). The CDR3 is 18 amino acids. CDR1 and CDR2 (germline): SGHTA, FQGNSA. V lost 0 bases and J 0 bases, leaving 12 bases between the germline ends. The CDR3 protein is CASSLAAQGASGANVLTF. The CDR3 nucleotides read TGTGCCAGCAGCTTAGCGGCGCAGGGTGCCTCTGGGGCCAACGTCCTGACTTTC.